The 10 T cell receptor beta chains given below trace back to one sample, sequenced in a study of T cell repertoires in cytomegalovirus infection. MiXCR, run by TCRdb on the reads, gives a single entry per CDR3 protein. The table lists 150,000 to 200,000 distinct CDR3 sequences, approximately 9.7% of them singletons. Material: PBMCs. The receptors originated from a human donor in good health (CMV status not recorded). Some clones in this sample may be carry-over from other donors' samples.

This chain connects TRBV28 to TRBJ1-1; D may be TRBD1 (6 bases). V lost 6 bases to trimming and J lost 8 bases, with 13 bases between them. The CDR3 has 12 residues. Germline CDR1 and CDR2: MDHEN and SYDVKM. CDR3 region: CASRLLGGEAFF. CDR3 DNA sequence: TGTGCCAGCAGGCTGTTAGGGGGAGAAGCTTTCTTT.

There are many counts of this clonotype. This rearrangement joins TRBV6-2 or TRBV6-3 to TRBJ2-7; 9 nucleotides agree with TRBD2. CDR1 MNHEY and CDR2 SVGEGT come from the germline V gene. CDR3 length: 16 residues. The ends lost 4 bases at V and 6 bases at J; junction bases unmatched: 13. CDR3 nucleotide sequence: TGTGCCAGCAGTTGGGTGACTAGCGGATTGTCGGGCGAGCAGTACTTC. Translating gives CASSWVTSGLSGEQYF.

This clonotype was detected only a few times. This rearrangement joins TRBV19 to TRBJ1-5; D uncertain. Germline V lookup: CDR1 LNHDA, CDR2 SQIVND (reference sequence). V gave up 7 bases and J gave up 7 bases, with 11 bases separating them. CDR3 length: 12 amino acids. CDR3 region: CASTSVGQPQHF. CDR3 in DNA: TGTGCCAGTACATCAGTGGGCCAGCCCCAGCATTTT.

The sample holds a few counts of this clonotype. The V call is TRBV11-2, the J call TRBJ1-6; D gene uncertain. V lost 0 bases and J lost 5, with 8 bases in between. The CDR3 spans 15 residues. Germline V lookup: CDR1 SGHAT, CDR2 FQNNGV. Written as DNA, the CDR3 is TGTGCCAGCAGCTTAGATCTGCGGAATAATTCACCCCTCCACTTT. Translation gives CASSLDLRNNSPLHF.

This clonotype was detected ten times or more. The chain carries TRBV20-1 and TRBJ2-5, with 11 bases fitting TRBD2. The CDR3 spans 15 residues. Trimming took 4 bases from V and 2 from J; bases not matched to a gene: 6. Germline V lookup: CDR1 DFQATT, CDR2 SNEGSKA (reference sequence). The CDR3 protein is CSAKSVAGGQETQYF. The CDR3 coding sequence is TGCAGTGCTAAAAGCGTAGCGGGGGGGCAAGAGACCCAGTACTTC.

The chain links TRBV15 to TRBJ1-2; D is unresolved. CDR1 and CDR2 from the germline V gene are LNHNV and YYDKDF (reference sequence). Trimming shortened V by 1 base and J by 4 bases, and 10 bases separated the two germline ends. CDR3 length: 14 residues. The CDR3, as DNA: TGTGCCACCAGCAGAGTCCTGCAGCTCTATGGCTACACCTTC. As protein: CATSRVLQLYGYTF.

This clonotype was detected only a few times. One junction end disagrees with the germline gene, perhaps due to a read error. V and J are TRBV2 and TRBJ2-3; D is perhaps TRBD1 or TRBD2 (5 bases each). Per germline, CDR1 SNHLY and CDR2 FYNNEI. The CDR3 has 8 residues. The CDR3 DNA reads TGTGCCAGCGGGGGTTCAGCCTTT. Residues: CASGGSAF.

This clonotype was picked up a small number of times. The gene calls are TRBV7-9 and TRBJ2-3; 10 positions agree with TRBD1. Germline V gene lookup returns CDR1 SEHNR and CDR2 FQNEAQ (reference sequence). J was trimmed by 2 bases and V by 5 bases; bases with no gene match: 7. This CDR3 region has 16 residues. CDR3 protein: CASSPRDRGLTDTQYF. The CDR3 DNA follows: TGTGCCAGCAGCCCAAGGGACAGGGGACTCACAGATACGCAGTATTTT. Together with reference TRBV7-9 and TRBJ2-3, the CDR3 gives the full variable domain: DTGVSQNPRHKITKRGQNVTFRCDPISEHNRLYWYRQTLGQGPEFLTYFQNEAQLEKSRLLSDRFSAERPKGSFSTLEIQRTEQGDSAMYLCASSPRDRGLTDTQYFGPGTRLTVL.

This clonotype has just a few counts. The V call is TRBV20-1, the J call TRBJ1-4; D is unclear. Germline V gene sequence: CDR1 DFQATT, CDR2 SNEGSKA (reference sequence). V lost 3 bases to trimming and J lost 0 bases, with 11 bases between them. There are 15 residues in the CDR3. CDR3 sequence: CSASGQLATNEKLFF. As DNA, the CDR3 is TGCAGTGCTAGTGGGCAGCTTGCAACTAATGAAAAACTGTTTTTT.

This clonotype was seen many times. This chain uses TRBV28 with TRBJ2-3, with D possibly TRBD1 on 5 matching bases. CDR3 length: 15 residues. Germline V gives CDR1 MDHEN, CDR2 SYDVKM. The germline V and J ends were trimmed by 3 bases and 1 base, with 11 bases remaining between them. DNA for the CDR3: TGTGCCAGCAGTTTCGCTGGGGCAGGCACAGATACGCAGTATTTT. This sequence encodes CASSFAGAGTDTQYF. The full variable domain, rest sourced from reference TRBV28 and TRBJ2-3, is DVKVTQSSRYLVKRTGEKVFLECVQDMDHENMFWYRQDPGLGLRLIYFSYDVKMKEKGDIPEGYSVSREKKERFSLILESASTNQTSMYLCASSFAGAGTDTQYFGPGTRLTVL.